This TCR beta chain derives from a study of neurological immune-mediated disorders. This CDR3 spans 14 amino acids. CDR1 is DFQATT, CDR2 SNEGSKA, per germline (reference sequence). Between the trimmed V and J ends, which lost 3 bases and 4 bases, there was a span of 13 bases. The sorted libraries involved the use of 900,000 to 1,000,000 CD4+ or CD8+ T cells. This clonotype was observed at least ten times. 5'RACE with 10-nucleotide random UMIs generated the cDNA. TCRdb ran MiXCR on the 5' RACE reads and lists one entry per CDR3 protein. The profile shows roughly 20,000 distinct CDR3 sequences, 17% of them singletons.

This sequence was found in a woman under 30 with multiple sclerosis. Material for sequencing was CD8+ T cells from blood. The rearrangement uses TRBV20-1 and TRBJ2-1, with D perhaps assigned TRBD1 or TRBD2 (5 bases each). CDR3 in DNA: TGCAGTGCTAGGCCGGGACCCTCGTACAATGAGCAGTTCTTC. Its protein is CSARPGPSYNEQFF.